This note documents a single TCR beta chain sequence. The target antigen is unknown. Cells sorted by CD45RO/CCR7/CD25/CD127/CD95/CD27 comprised CD4+ naive, central memory, regulatory and stem cell-like memory cells. In all sorted populations, purity surpassed 95%. The data originate from a study of beta chain features in type 1 diabetes. Study findings and constraints: A moderate, significant TCRB CDR3 shortening appeared in type 1 diabetes across four CD4+ subsets.

From germline, CDR1 is SGHTA and CDR2 FQGNSA. Trimming took off 5 bases at V and 0 bases at J, with 12 bases between the two ends. The CDR3 has 15 amino acids. TCRB transcripts that were expressed got sequenced, as all of the isolated RNA had been reverse transcribed. Clones were read by immunoSEQ multiplex PCR, and TCRdb kept only the in-frame ones, dropping some. This table has more than 100,000 clones, less than 20% appearing once. The chain is built from TRBV7-2 and TRBJ2-3; a possible D gene is TRBD2 (5 bases). The source material was central memory CD4+ T cells from blood. The receptor was derived from a man aged 30 to 39 with type 1 diabetes. CDR3 nucleotide sequence: TGTGCCAGCAGCGAAGGACTGACCAGCACAGATACGCAGTATTTT. This codes for CASSEGLTSTDTQYF.